Each of the 8 T cell receptor beta chains below was sequenced from the same sample in a study of T cells in Graves' hyperthyroidism and ophthalmopathy. The TCR beta CDR3 regions underwent amplification using RNA transcripts as the source. TCR CDR3 underwent first-round RT-PCR with the HTBI primer set. TCRdb passed the multiplex PCR reads through MiXCR, listing each CDR3 protein once. The data contain fewer than 900,000 distinct CDR3 sequences, roughly 15% of them seen just once; the ten biggest clones take up approximately 8.4%. The material sequenced was blood. These receptors were collected from a man aged 18 to 30 with Graves' hyperthyroidism.

This clonotype was counted at least ten times. The chain employs TRBV5-1 and TRBJ1-1; no firm D call. CDR3 length equals 14 residues. The germline V gene encodes CDR1 SGHRS and CDR2 YFSETQ. Deletions cut 6 bases from V and 0 bases from J, with 12 bases between. The CDR3 DNA reads TGCGCCAGCACCTTCATGGAACTGAACACTGAAGCTTTCTTT. Its protein is CASTFMELNTEAFF.

This clonotype appeared a few times. This sequence joins TRBV5-1 and TRBJ2-7; 9 bases match TRBD2. This CDR3 has 15 amino acids. With 4 bases clipped from V and 1 base from J, the junction kept 6 bases outside the gene matches. Germline V lookup: CDR1 SGHRS, CDR2 YFSETQ. The DNA for the CDR3 is TGCGCCAGCAGCACAGCTAGCGGGGCGTCCTACGAGCAGTACTTC. This sequence encodes CASSTASGASYEQYF.

This clonotype was seen a few times. The chain links TRBV5-5 to TRBJ1-2; D not resolved. Per germline, CDR1 SGHKS and CDR2 YYEKEE (reference sequence). This CDR3 has 12 residues. Deletions cut 6 bases from V and 1 base from J, with 7 bases between. The CDR3 here is CASNTLNYGYTF. In DNA form, the CDR3 reads TGTGCCAGCAACACCCTTAACTATGGCTACACCTTC.

This clonotype occurred a few times. V usage is TRBV29-1 and J usage is TRBJ2-2; D gene unclear. V lost 4 bases and J lost 6, with 6 bases in between. The CDR3 is 11 residues long. CDR1 and CDR2 (germline): SQVTM, ANQGSEA. CDR3 in amino acids: CSVVFAGELFF. As DNA, the CDR3 is TGCAGCGTTGTTTTTGCCGGGGAGCTGTTTTTT.

The table lists this clonotype with many counts. The CDR3 nucleotides read TGTGCCAGCAGACTCAGATCCGGGACAAATAGCAATCAGCCCCAGCATTTT. As protein: CASRLRSGTNSNQPQHF. This chain uses TRBV27 with TRBJ1-5, with D perhaps TRBD1 (6 bases). The CDR3 has 17 residues. The V gene lost 6 bases and the J gene lost 0 bases, with 18 bases spanning the gap. CDR1 MNHEY and CDR2 SMNVEV come from the germline V gene (reference sequence).

This clonotype appeared many times. This chain links TRBV28 with TRBJ1-1, with D unclear. Germline V gives CDR1 MDHEN, CDR2 SYDVKM. Trimming cost V 5 bases and J 3 bases, with 19 bases left between them. The CDR3 totals 16 residues. DNA of the CDR3: TGTGCCAGCAGTAGGAGGCCCGGGAGAGGCCACACTGAAGCTTTCTTT. Protein sequence: CASSRRPGRGHTEAFF.

V gene TRBV4-1 combines with J gene TRBJ2-5; 10 bases are a match to TRBD1. The V and J ends lost 3 bases and 0 bases, in that order; junction bases with no gene match: 4. The CDR3 is 16 residues long. Germline lookup yields CDR1 MGHRA and CDR2 YSYEKL. The CDR3 nucleotides are TGCGCCAGCAGCCAGGGACAGGGGCCGTACCAAGAGACCCAGTACTTC. It is translated as CASSQGQGPYQETQYF.

This clonotype was seen a few times. This chain uses TRBV20-1 with TRBJ1-2; D might be TRBD1 (6 bases). This CDR3 spans 17 amino acids. CDR1 DFQATT and CDR2 SNEGSKA come from the germline V gene (reference sequence). Trimming pared 0 bases from V and 4 bases from J, leaving 21 bases between. CDR3 in amino acids: CSARDQMRQGLVYGYTF. The CDR3 nucleotides read TGCAGTGCTAGAGATCAAATGAGGCAGGGGCTTGTCTATGGCTACACCTTC.